A selection of T cell receptor beta chains follows, all from one sample in a study of T cell responses to AZD1222 COVID-19 vaccine. Generated by immunoSEQ multiplex PCR, the TCRdb table keeps only in-frame clones and is missing some. The sample carries 110,000 or so clones, around 84% recorded once. Sequencing used peripheral blood, obtained 28 days after the second AZD1222 dose. The receptors here all came from an adult who received the AZD1222 COVID-19 vaccine. Each CDR3 is given with its conserved first and last residue. The D gene is left open where the match is weak. The size entry is marked missing in some rows and otherwise reads once, few, many or a size class.

d_call j_call v_call cdr3_length clone_size cdr3_nt cdr3_aa
TRBD1 TRBJ1-6 TRBV10-2 15 NA TGCGCCAGCAGGCAGGGGGCTTCTAGGGGTTCACCCCTCCACTTT CASRQGASRGSPLHF
NA TRBJ1-4 TRBV5-1 15 NA TGCGCCAGCAGCGTCAGGCCTGCAACTAATGAAAAACTGTTTTTT CASSVRPATNEKLFF
TRBD2 TRBJ2-1 TRBV7-3 13 NA TGTGCCAGCAGCTTAGGGACTAGCGGCGAGCAGTTCTTC CASSLGTSGEQFF
NA TRBJ1-6 TRBV3-1/TRBV3-2 15 NA TGTGCCAGCAGCCAATGGACAGCGGATAATTCACCCCTCCACTTT CASSQWTADNSPLHF
TRBD1 TRBJ1-5 TRBV5-1 15 few TGCGCCAGCAGCCGGACAGGGAGTTCGAATCAGCCCCAGCATTTT CASSRTGSSNQPQHF
NA TRBJ1-5 TRBV2 14 NA TGTGCCAGCAGTGAAACGACACCCAATCAGCCCCAGCATTTT CASSETTPNQPQHF
TRBD1 TRBJ1-6 TRBV7-3 15 NA TGTGCCAGCAGCTTTCAGGACAGGGTTAATTCACCCCTCCACTTT CASSFQDRVNSPLHF
TRBD2 TRBJ2-3 TRBV7-3 15 NA TGTGCCAGCAGCTCCCTGGGACTAGCGGGAGATACGCAGTATTTT CASSSLGLAGDTQYF
NA TRBJ2-7 TRBV28 14 NA TGTGCCAGCGGGGGGACAGCCGATACCTACGAGCAGTACTTC CASGGTADTYEQYF
NA TRBJ2-3 TRBV7-5 15 NA TGTGTCAGAATCGAAATGGAGGGGGGATGGCCAACGCAGTATTTT CVRIEMEGGWPTQYF
TRBD2 TRBJ2-3 TRBV27 14 NA TGTGCCAGCAAGATTGGGGGAGGGGCAGATACGCAGTATTTT CASKIGGGADTQYF
NA TRBJ2-3 TRBV6-1 15 NA TGTGCCAGCAGTGAACTGGAGGGCACGACAGATACGCAGTATTTT CASSELEGTTDTQYF
NA TRBJ2-5 TRBV7-8 15 NA TGTGCCAGCAGCTCTTTCAAATCTTTCAGGGTAGGCCAGTACTTC CASSSFKSFRVGQYF
NA TRBJ2-3 TRBV11-2 12 NA TGTGCCAGCAGCCGAGACACAGATACGCAGTATTTT CASSRDTDTQYF
NA TRBJ2-1 TRBV2 12 NA TGTGCACGGGGAGGCACATACAATGAGCAGTTCTTC CARGGTYNEQFF
TRBD2 TRBJ2-1 TRBV6-5 14 NA TGTGCCAGCAGCCTCGGACTAGCCTACAATGAGCAGTTCTTC CASSLGLAYNEQFF
NA TRBJ1-5 TRBV28 15 NA TGTGCCAGCAGTTCGTTGGACAGCAGGAATCGGCCCCAGCATTTT CASSSLDSRNRPQHF
TRBD2 TRBJ2-7 TRBV5-1 14 NA TGCGCCAGCAGCCCGGGGGGAGGGGTGTACGAGCAGTACTTC CASSPGGGVYEQYF
TRBD1 TRBJ2-1 TRBV6-5 13 once TGTGCCAGCAGGGGAACAGGGGGACGGGAGCAGTTCTTC CASRGTGGREQFF
NA TRBJ2-3 TRBV27 14 NA TGTGCCAGCAGTTTTACAGGTCGGGCGGATACGCAGTATTTT CASSFTGRADTQYF
NA TRBJ2-3 TRBV7-3 14 NA TGTGCCAGCAGCTTAACGGTAAGAACAGATACGCAGTATTTT CASSLTVRTDTQYF
NA TRBJ1-2 TRBV5-8 12 NA TGTGCCAGCATCAATGGACGGTATGGCTACACCTTC CASINGRYGYTF
NA TRBJ2-7 TRBV7-2 13 NA TGTGCCAGCAGCTTAGGTTTCTACTACGAGCAGTACTTC CASSLGFYYEQYF
NA TRBJ2-2 TRBV28 18 once TGTGCCAGCCACCCGAGGAAAACACGGGGGCGCTTAACCGGGGAGCTGTTTTTT CASHPRKTRGRLTGELFF
TRBD2 TRBJ2-5 TRBV3-1/TRBV3-2 17 NA TGTGCCAGCAGCCATTTCTCTAGCGGGGGGGCCGAGGAGACCCAGTACTTC CASSHFSSGGAEETQYF
NA TRBJ2-6 TRBV28 15 NA TGTGCCAGCAGTTTGGGGGCGCGTGGGGCCAACGTCCTGACTTTC CASSLGARGANVLTF
NA TRBJ1-3 TRBV25-1 13 NA TGTGCCAGCAGTGAAGGATCGGAGGACACCATATATTTT CASSEGSEDTIYF
NA TRBJ2-3 TRBV5-1 14 NA TGCGCCAGCAGCTCCTGGTACCCCCCAGATACGCAGTATTTT CASSSWYPPDTQYF
TRBD1 TRBJ2-2 TRBV18 17 NA TGTGCCAGCTCACCACCGGCGAGACAGGGTATACCCGGGGAGCTGTTTTTT CASSPPARQGIPGELFF
NA TRBJ1-1 TRBV5-1 13 NA TGCGCCAGCAGCTTGACAGGGTACACTGAAGCTTTCTTT CASSLTGYTEAFF
TRBD1 TRBJ1-1 TRBV19 13 NA TGTGCCAGTATCGGACAGGGGAGCACTGAAGCTTTCTTT CASIGQGSTEAFF
NA TRBJ1-1 TRBV6-4 13 NA TGTGCCAGCAGTGACTCACCGCTCACTGAAGCTTTCTTT CASSDSPLTEAFF
TRBD2 TRBJ2-2 TRBV6-4 17 NA TGTGCCAGCAGCAGAGGGACTAGCGGGGTGAACACCGGGGAGCTGTTTTTT CASSRGTSGVNTGELFF
NA TRBJ2-5 TRBV5-4 17 NA TGTGCCAGCAGCCCCCGAAACCTACCGGGCCCTAGTGATCGACAGTACTTC CASSPRNLPGPSDRQYF
NA TRBJ1-1 TRBV6-5 14 NA TGTGCCAGCAGTTATACGGTCCTGAACACTGAAGCTTTCTTT CASSYTVLNTEAFF
NA TRBJ1-5 TRBV28 15 once TGTGCCAGCAGTCCCCAGGGAAGGCTCAATCAGCCCCAGCATTTT CASSPQGRLNQPQHF
NA TRBJ1-1 TRBV4-3 14 NA TGCGCCAGCAGCCAAGTGGTGGGTATGACTGAAGCTTTCTTT CASSQVVGMTEAFF
NA TRBJ1-5 TRBV19 18 NA TGTGCCAGTAGTACCAACCGGGACCGGCTATTAGGGAATCAGCCCCAGCATTTT CASSTNRDRLLGNQPQHF
NA TRBJ2-7 TRBV29-1 13 NA TGCAGCGTTCGGGGACGGGGGAAATACGAGCAGTACTTC CSVRGRGKYEQYF
NA TRBJ1-2 TRBV27 12 few TGTGCCAGCAGTTTCGCAGGTTATGGCTACACCTTC CASSFAGYGYTF
NA TRBJ2-2 TRBV24-1 16 NA TGTGCCACCAGTGATACCGGGACACCTAACACCGGGGAGCTGTTTTTT CATSDTGTPNTGELFF
NA TRBJ2-5 TRBV7-8 13 few TGTGCCAGCAGGGGCAGGGGCCCAGGGACCCAGTACTTC CASRGRGPGTQYF
TRBD1 TRBJ1-2 TRBV11-2 17 NA TGTGCCAGCAGCTTAGCGTTCCGACAGGGGGAGGACTATGGCTACACCTTC CASSLAFRQGEDYGYTF
NA TRBJ1-2 TRBV4-2 17 NA TGTGCCAGCAGCCATGATGCCGAGGCAGCCAAACCCTATGGCTACACCTTC CASSHDAEAAKPYGYTF
NA TRBJ2-7 TRBV28 15 NA TGTGCCAGCAGTTTTTCTTCCCTCAGCTCCTACGAGCAGTACTTC CASSFSSLSSYEQYF
NA TRBJ2-5 TRBV28 16 NA TGTGCCAGCAACGGCCCCCACACAGGGAGCCGAGAGACCCAGTACTTC CASNGPHTGSRETQYF
TRBD2 TRBJ2-7 TRBV5-1 15 once TGCGCCAGCAGCCGGACTAGCGGAGATTCGGGCGAGCAGTACTTC CASSRTSGDSGEQYF